The next 22 T cell receptor beta chains were all read from a single sample in a study of OX40 agonist ivuxolimab in advanced cancers. Only in-frame clones appear in the TCRdb table, and some are missing; sequencing was by immunoSEQ multiplex PCR. Of about 45,000 clones listed, roughly 93% are singletons. This sample comprised CD4+ or CD8+ T cells sorted from blood, obtained in a trial of the OX40 agonist ivuxolimab. Receptors originate from an adult with an advanced solid tumor such as melanoma, head and neck, liver or kidney cancer.

The chain uses TRBV2 and TRBJ1-1, with D possibly matching TRBD1 (5 bases). V lost 8 bases and J 2 bases, leaving 12 bases between the germline ends. In germline, CDR1 is SNHLY, CDR2 FYNNEI. This CDR3 has 13 residues. CDR3 protein: CASSRGVNTEAFF. The CDR3 bases are TGTGCCAGCTCAAGGGGAGTTAACACTGAAGCTTTCTTT.

This chain connects TRBV5-4 to TRBJ1-1, with TRBD1 identical over 12 bases. Germline-derived CDR1 and CDR2 are SGHNT and YYREEE (reference sequence). CDR3 length: 14 amino acids. J lost 7 bases, V lost 3 bases, and 4 bases had no gene match. CDR3 loop: CASSWDRGRNEAFF. The DNA for the CDR3 is TGTGCCAGCAGCTGGGACAGGGGGCGAAATGAAGCTTTCTTT.

Written as DNA, the CDR3 is TGTGCCAGCAGCTTAGCGGGACTAGCGGGAGCGTTTGAGCAGTTCTTC. It yields the protein CASSLAGLAGAFEQFF. The chain combines TRBV11-1 with TRBJ2-1; 14 bases agree with TRBD2. Germline CDR1 reads SGHAT; CDR2 reads FQDESV (reference sequence). CDR3 length: 16 amino acids. Unmatched junction bases numbered 4, after V lost 0 bases and J lost 9 bases.

The rearrangement links TRBV2 to TRBJ1-2; 7 bases map to TRBD1. The CDR3 loop spans 15 amino acids. Trimming took 3 bases from V and 5 from J; bases not matched to a gene: 9. The germline CDR1 and CDR2 sequences are SNHLY and FYNNEI. The CDR3 sequence is CASSDGVRGPYGYTF. The DNA for the CDR3 is TGTGCCAGCAGTGATGGGGTAAGGGGGCCATATGGCTACACCTTC.

The V and J genes are TRBV28 and TRBJ2-7; 7 bases map to TRBD2. The germline V gene has CDR1 MDHEN and CDR2 SYDVKM. The junction had 7 bases not matched to a gene; V was cut back by 2 bases and J by 3 bases. This CDR3 has 15 residues. The CDR3 is CASSLVGTIVYEQYF. The CDR3 region has the DNA TGTGCCAGCAGTTTAGTGGGGACTATAGTCTACGAGCAGTACTTC.

The V and J genes are TRBV6-5 and TRBJ2-1, with D possibly being TRBD1 (6 bases). Germline-derived CDR1 and CDR2 are MNHEY and SVGAGI. This CDR3 is 13 amino acids long. V was clipped by 5 bases and J by 4 bases, with 9 bases between them. The CDR3 sequence: CASSADSYNEQFF. The CDR3 nucleotides read TGTGCCAGCAGTGCGGACAGTTACAATGAGCAGTTCTTC.

The chain combines TRBV16 with TRBJ2-1, with unresolved D. This CDR3 contains 12 residues. V was trimmed by 4 bases and J by 8 bases, leaving 9 bases between them. Per germline, CDR1 KGHSY and CDR2 FQNENV. The CDR3 sequence: CASSPIRDEQFF. The CDR3 bases are TGTGCCAGCAGCCCAATCCGGGATGAGCAGTTCTTC.

The CDR3: CASSLFSLNQPQHF. DNA of the CDR3: TGTGCCAGCAGCTTGTTTAGCCTCAATCAGCCCCAGCATTTT. The V call is TRBV5-6, the J call TRBJ1-5; D is unresolved. The CDR3 has 14 amino acids. V shed 1 base and J shed 3 bases, with 8 bases lying between them. CDR1 is SGHDT, CDR2 YYEEEE, per germline.

This chain connects TRBV14 to TRBJ2-3; a possible D gene is TRBD2 (6 bases). This CDR3 comprises 15 residues. CDR1 and CDR2 (germline): SGHDN, FVKESK. Trimming left V 3 bases short and J 3 bases short, with 13 bases between. CDR3 bases: TGTGCCAGCAGCCACGGGGTAGCGGCGACAGATACGCAGTATTTT. Translating it yields CASSHGVAATDTQYF.

The chain combines TRBV19 with TRBJ1-4, with TRBD1 as a possible D gene (5 bases). The CDR3 contains 14 residues. CDR1 LNHDA and CDR2 SQIVND come from the germline V gene (reference sequence). Between the trimmed V and J ends, which lost 1 base and 6 bases, there was a span of 9 bases. The CDR3 nucleotides are TGTGCCAGTAGTATAGGGCAGGGATATGAAAAACTGTTTTTT. The encoded protein is CASSIGQGYEKLFF.

This clone appeared a few times. The chain carries TRBV7-9 and TRBJ2-4; 9 bases line up with TRBD1. The V gene's germline CDR1 is SEHNR and CDR2 FQNEAQ (reference sequence). Trimming took 5 bases from V and 11 from J; bases not matched to a gene: 10. This CDR3 contains 14 residues. The DNA for the CDR3 is TGTGCCAGCAGCACCGATATGGACAGGGGACTTCAGTACTTC. Translation gives CASSTDMDRGLQYF.

This chain uses TRBV9 with TRBJ2-7; 8 nucleotides line up with TRBD1. The CDR3 is 14 amino acids. The V segment lost 0 bases and the J segment 3 bases; nucleotides outside the gene matches: 2. Per germline, CDR1 SGDLS and CDR2 YYNGEE. The CDR3 nucleotides are TGTGCCAGCAGCGTAGGGACAGGGATCTACGAGCAGTACTTC. Protein sequence: CASSVGTGIYEQYF.

V usage is TRBV25-1 and J usage is TRBJ2-3, with 9 bases lining up with TRBD1. This CDR3 contains 17 residues. The J segment lost 3 bases and the V segment lost 8 bases, leaving 15 bases of the junction unmatched. Per the germline V gene, CDR1 is MGHDK and CDR2 is SYGVNS. CDR3 residues: CASGRGSGTGLTDTQYF. The CDR3 DNA follows: TGTGCCAGCGGGAGGGGTTCCGGGACAGGGCTGACAGATACGCAGTATTTT.

The chain carries TRBV5-4 and TRBJ1-6; D might be TRBD1 (5 bases). The CDR3 covers 16 residues. Deletions cut 0 bases from V and 7 bases from J, with 14 bases between. Germline CDR1 SGHNT, CDR2 YYREEE (reference sequence). The CDR3, as DNA: TGTGCCAGCAGCTTGGACGACAGTCTCGGCAATTCACCCCTCCACTTT. As protein: CASSLDDSLGNSPLHF.

The J gene is TRBJ2-1, the V gene TRBV2; the match to TRBD2 covers 10 bases. Germline CDR1 and CDR2: SNHLY and FYNNEI. The ends lost 7 bases at V and 2 bases at J; junction bases unmatched: 8. CDR3 size: 16 residues. The CDR3 region has the DNA TGTGCCAGCAATTTTGAAGCGGGAGGGACCTACAATGAGCAGTTCTTC. This sequence encodes CASNFEAGGTYNEQFF.

The chain links TRBV28 to TRBJ2-3, with 10 positions matching TRBD2. The ends lost 2 bases at V and 6 bases at J; junction bases unmatched: 5. Per germline, CDR1 MDHEN and CDR2 SYDVKM. The CDR3 covers 15 residues. The CDR3 bases are TGTGCCAGCAGTTTACGGCTAGCGGGAGCTGATACGCAGTATTTT. The encoded protein is CASSLRLAGADTQYF.

The rearrangement links TRBV19 to TRBJ1-1, with D possibly TRBD1 on 6 matching bases. The V end lost 9 bases, the J end lost 0 bases, and 14 bases lay between the germline ends. Looked up from germline, CDR1 is LNHDA and CDR2 is SQIVND (reference sequence). The CDR3 has 14 amino acids. The CDR3 sequence is CARDRCELNTEAFF. The CDR3, as DNA: TGTGCCAGAGACAGGTGTGAATTGAACACTGAAGCTTTCTTT.

V and J are TRBV27 and TRBJ2-7; D possibly matches TRBD1 or TRBD2 (6 bases each). Trimming took off 4 bases at V and 0 bases at J, with 7 bases between the two ends. The V gene's germline CDR1 is MNHEY and CDR2 SMNVEV (reference sequence). The CDR3 sequence is 13 residues long. CDR3 sequence (DNA): TGTGCCAGCAGTTCGGGGGCCTCCTACGAGCAGTACTTC. This encodes CASSSGASYEQYF.

The CDR3 protein is CASSMGRNEQFF. The CDR3 DNA follows: TGTGCCAGTAGTATGGGGCGCAATGAGCAGTTCTTC. This chain uses TRBV19 with TRBJ2-1; D perhaps matches TRBD1 (5 bases). Germline values: CDR1 LNHDA, CDR2 SQIVND (reference sequence). This CDR3 comprises 12 residues. Deletions cut 3 bases from V and 6 bases from J, with 6 bases between.

The chain joins TRBV27 to TRBJ2-7; D remains unclear. The germline V gene encodes CDR1 MNHEY and CDR2 SMNVEV (reference sequence). There are 13 residues in the CDR3. Trimming took off 2 bases at V and 2 bases at J, with 7 bases between the two ends. The CDR3 loop is CASSLAVPYEQYF. CDR3 DNA: TGTGCCAGCAGTTTAGCAGTACCCTACGAGCAGTACTTC.

V usage is TRBV6-5 and J usage is TRBJ2-7, with a weak D call TRBD1 (6 bases). Trimming cost V 2 bases and J 5 bases, with 13 bases left between them. The germline V gene encodes CDR1 MNHEY and CDR2 SVGAGI. CDR3 length: 14 amino acids. The CDR3 sequence is CASSYGQGPDEQYF. The CDR3 DNA follows: TGTGCCAGCAGTTACGGGCAGGGGCCAGACGAGCAGTACTTC.

This rearrangement joins TRBV5-8 to TRBJ2-3; D is uncertain. The germline V gene encodes CDR1 SGHTS and CDR2 YDEGEE. This CDR3 contains 15 residues. V dropped 2 bases and J dropped 4 bases, with 14 bases sitting between them. The CDR3 region is CASSFVVTAPDTQYF. The CDR3 DNA reads as TGTGCCAGCAGCTTCGTGGTAACAGCGCCAGATACGCAGTATTTT.